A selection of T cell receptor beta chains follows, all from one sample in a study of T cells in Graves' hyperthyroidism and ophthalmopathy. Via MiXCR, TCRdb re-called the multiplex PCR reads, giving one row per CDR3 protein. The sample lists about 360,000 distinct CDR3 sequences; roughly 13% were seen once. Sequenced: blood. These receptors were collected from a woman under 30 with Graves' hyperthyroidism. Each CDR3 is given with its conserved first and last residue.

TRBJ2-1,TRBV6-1,CASSPNNWAQRGEQFF
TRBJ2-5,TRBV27,CASCPTSGDLQETQYF
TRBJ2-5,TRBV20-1,CSARGDRGLETQYF
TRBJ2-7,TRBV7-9,CASSLAGTSAYEQYF
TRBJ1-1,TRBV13,CASSAPKRTMNTEAFF
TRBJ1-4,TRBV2,CASRLQYSNEKLFF
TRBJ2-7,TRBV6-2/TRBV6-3,CASSGHELYVEQYF
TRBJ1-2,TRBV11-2,CASSPAFTTGWNGYTF
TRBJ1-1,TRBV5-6,CASSLGGGYTEAFF
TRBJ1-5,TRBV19,CASSNPGGQGTEPQHF
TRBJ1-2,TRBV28,CASSWDRGYGYTF
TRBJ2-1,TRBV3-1,CASSQYDSYNEQFF
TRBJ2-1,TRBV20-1,CSARGGTSGTQSSYNEQFF
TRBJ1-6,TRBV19,CASSTSGTGGLASPLHF
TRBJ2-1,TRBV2,CASAITPSGRANNEQFF
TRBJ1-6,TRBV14,CASSQVSGSPLHF
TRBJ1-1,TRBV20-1,CSARETGWTEAFF
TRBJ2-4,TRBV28,CASSWYGENIQYF
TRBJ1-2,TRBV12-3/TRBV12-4,CASSLPHPYYGYTF
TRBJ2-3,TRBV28,CASSGTGKDTQYF
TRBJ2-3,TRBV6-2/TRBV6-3,CASRSRSGAGTDTQYF
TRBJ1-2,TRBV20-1,CSARAREGAPGYTF
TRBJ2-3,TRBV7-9,CASSLLGQEHGSSTWDTQYF
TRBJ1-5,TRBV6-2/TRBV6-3,CASGRSGRRGKNQPQHF
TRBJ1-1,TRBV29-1,CSVVPGWGTEAFF
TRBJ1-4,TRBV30,CAWTLGTKLNEKLFF
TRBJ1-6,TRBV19,CASRRTGTNSPLHF
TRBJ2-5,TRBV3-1,CASTTRRASGPQETQYF
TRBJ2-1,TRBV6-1,CASSEAGGATYNEQFF
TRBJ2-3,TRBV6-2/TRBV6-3,CASSLRDNGSTDTQYF
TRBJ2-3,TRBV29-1,CSSTSTDTQYF
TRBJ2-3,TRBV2,CATQPTTDTQYF
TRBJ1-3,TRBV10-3,CAIQRTVSSGNTIYF
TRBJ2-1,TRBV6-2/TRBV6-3,CASSYPPSEYNEQFF
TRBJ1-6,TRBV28,CASSLSPGGPKVQGDNSPLHF
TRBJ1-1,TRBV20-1,CSATGQGIGEAFF
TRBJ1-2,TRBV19,CASSISTGGAYGYTF
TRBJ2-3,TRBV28,CASSLVPSTDTQYF
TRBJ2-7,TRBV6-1,CASSDGTGNSYEQYF
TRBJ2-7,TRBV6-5,CASSNLAGAVSEQYF
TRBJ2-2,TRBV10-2,CASSESSGQNTGELFF
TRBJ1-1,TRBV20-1,CSAKTGTGGTEAFF